Reported below is one T cell receptor beta chain. This sample was included in a study of blood T cell repertoires in COVID-19. Background on the study: Acute-phase and convalescent COVID-19 samples originated in the United States, Italy and Spain.

Source study methods: Cell counts per sample came from amplifying reference gene primers. The assay was immunoSEQ multiplex PCR, and TCRdb's table has in-frame clones only and misses some. That table supplies the V and J calls and clone size; D and trimming were determined from the DNA. The data contain 160,000 or so clones, 84% of them singletons. CDR1 and CDR2 from the germline V gene are SGHRS and YFSETQ. V lost 3 bases and J lost 0, with 15 bases in between. This CDR3 region has 17 residues. This TCR derives from a woman aged 45-59 years with acute or convalescent COVID-19. The sequencing sample was made of peripheral blood. The chain combines TRBV5-1 with TRBJ2-2; weak D call: TRBD1 (5 bases). In DNA, the CDR3 is TGCGCCAGCAGCTCACAGGCGACTCCAGCGAACACCGGGGAGCTGTTTTTT. Translated: CASSSQATPANTGELFF.